This section outlines one T cell receptor beta chain sequence together with its context. Its cognate antigen is unknown. This sample is part of a study of blood T cells in healthy people across ages. The study, taken as a whole, reports: Diversity figures derived from one million T cells were judged to underestimate the true value. Observed TCR beta diversity showed a strong correlation with the percentage of naive T cells as measured by flow cytometry.

Germline assignment: CDR1 LGHDT and CDR2 YNNKEL (reference sequence). V was shortened by 0 bases and J by 2 bases, with 6 bases between the two germline ends. The CDR3 has 14 amino acids. Using a J-beta primer mix together with a sample-barcoded 5' primer, a second PCR was run for roughly 6 to 11 cycles. Every sample gave at least 3 million paired-end reads containing CDR3. TCRdb processed the 5' RACE reads anew with MiXCR; each CDR3 protein has one entry. Among some 320,000 distinct CDR3 sequences listed, around 27% were seen once. Sequencing used blood. The TCR originated in an older woman in good health. V gene TRBV3-1 combines with J gene TRBJ2-3, with D uncertain. The CDR3 DNA reads as TGTGCCAGCAGCCAAGACAGCATCACAGATACGCAGTATTTT. Protein product: CASSQDSITDTQYF.